The rows below give T cell receptor beta chains drawn from one sample of a study of blood T cell repertoires in COVID-19. The table came from immunoSEQ multiplex PCR; TCRdb's copy has only in-frame clones and leaves some out. The table includes 26,000 or so clones, roughly three quarters detected once. The sequenced sample was peripheral blood. These receptors all come from a man between 65 and 85 years old with acute or convalescent COVID-19. Each CDR3 is given with its conserved first and last residue. A D gene is named only where the DNA matches it firmly. The size entry is marked missing in some rows and otherwise reads once, few, many or a size class.

TRBJ2-7,TRBD1,.,TRBV3-1/TRBV3-2,CASSQGTGIFEQYF,TGTGCCAGCAGCCAAGGGACAGGGATATTCGAGCAGTACTTC
TRBJ2-3,TRBD2,.,TRBV27,CASSLSGGALYF,TGTGCCAGCAGTCTTAGCGGGGGGGCCTTGTATTTT
TRBJ2-5,.,.,TRBV7-2,CASSSRGTQYF,TGTGCCAGCAGCTCGCGAGGGACCCAGTACTTC
TRBJ2-1,TRBD2,.,TRBV27,CASSLSSGTSGGMYEQFF,TGTGCCAGCAGTTTATCGTCCGGGACTAGCGGGGGGATGTATGAGCAGTTCTTC
TRBJ1-6,TRBD1,.,TRBV5-1,CASRIGTGDDSPLHF,TGCGCCAGCAGAATCGGGACAGGGGACGATTCACCCCTCCACTTT
TRBJ2-7,TRBD2,.,TRBV28,CASSLSGGDPYEQYF,TGTGCCAGCAGTTTATCTGGGGGGGACCCCTACGAGCAGTACTTC
TRBJ1-1,TRBD1,.,TRBV6-6,CASSSDRVGEAFF,TGTGCCAGCAGCTCGGACAGGGTCGGTGAAGCTTTCTTT
TRBJ1-6,.,.,TRBV7-2,CASSLDQGRHSPLHF,TGTGCCAGCAGCTTAGATCAGGGCAGGCATTCACCCCTCCACTTT
TRBJ2-5,.,.,TRBV5-1,CASSLFNSQETQYF,TGCGCCAGCAGCTTGTTTAATAGCCAAGAGACCCAGTACTTC
TRBJ2-7,.,.,TRBV6-5,CASSIDRTSYEQYF,TGTGCCAGCAGCATCGACAGGACCTCCTACGAGCAGTACTTC
TRBJ1-2,TRBD1,once,TRBV7-2,CASSSTGGIPYGYTF,TGTGCCAGCAGCTCGACAGGGGGAATCCCTTATGGCTACACCTTC
TRBJ2-7,.,.,TRBV5-1,CASSTYDRTYEQYF,TGCGCCAGCAGCACGTACGACAGAACCTACGAGCAGTACTTC
TRBJ2-7,TRBD1,.,TRBV6-5,CASSYSGTEYEQYF,TGTGCCAGCAGTTACTCGGGGACAGAATACGAGCAGTACTTC
TRBJ2-1,TRBD1,.,TRBV28,CASSLKVGQVKHNEQFF,TGTGCCAGCAGTTTAAAGGTGGGACAGGTGAAACACAATGAGCAGTTCTTC
TRBJ1-2,TRBD1,.,TRBV5-6,CASSPTDRDLYGYTF,TGTGCCAGCAGCCCTACAGACAGGGATCTCTATGGCTACACCTTC